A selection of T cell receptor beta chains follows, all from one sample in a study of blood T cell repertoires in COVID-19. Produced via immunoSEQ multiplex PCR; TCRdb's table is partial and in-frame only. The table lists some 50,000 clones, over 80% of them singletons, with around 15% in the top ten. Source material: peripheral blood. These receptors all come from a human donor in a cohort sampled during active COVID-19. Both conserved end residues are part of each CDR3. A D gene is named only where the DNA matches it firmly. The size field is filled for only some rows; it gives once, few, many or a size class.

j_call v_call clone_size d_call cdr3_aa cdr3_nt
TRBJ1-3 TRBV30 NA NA CAWSFRDRTVSGNTIYF TGTGCCTGGAGTTTCCGAGACAGGACAGTCTCTGGAAACACCATATATTTT
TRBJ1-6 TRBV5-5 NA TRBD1 CASSADRGNSPLHF TGTGCCAGCAGCGCCGACAGGGGGAATTCACCCCTCCACTTT
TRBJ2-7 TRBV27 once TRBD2 CASSLSILAGDPYF TGTGCCAGCAGTTTATCGATCCTAGCGGGAGATCCCTACTTC
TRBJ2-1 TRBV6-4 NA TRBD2 CASSDRASGHNEQFF TGTGCCAGCAGTGACCGGGCTAGCGGGCACAATGAGCAGTTCTTC
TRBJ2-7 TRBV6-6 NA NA CASRETGQIRHEQYF TGTGCCAGCCGGGAAACGGGTCAAATCAGGCACGAGCAGTACTTC
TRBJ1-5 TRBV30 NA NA CAWSVARQPQHF TGTGCCTGGAGTGTAGCCCGCCAGCCCCAGCATTTT
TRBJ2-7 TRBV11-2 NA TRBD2 CASSSIEAGTQTSYEQYF TGTGCCAGCAGCTCGATAGAAGCGGGGACCCAAACCTCCTACGAGCAGTACTTC
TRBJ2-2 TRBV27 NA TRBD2 CASRAAGVTSRELFF TGTGCCAGCAGGGCCGCGGGGGTTACATCGAGGGAGCTGTTTTTT
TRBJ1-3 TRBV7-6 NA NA CASSLGSGFSTGNTIYF TGTGCCAGCAGCTTAGGCTCGGGGTTTAGCACTGGAAACACCATATATTTT
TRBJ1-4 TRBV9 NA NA CASSVGGGSTTNEKLFF TGTGCCAGCAGCGTAGGCGGAGGTTCAACAACTAATGAAAAACTGTTTTTT
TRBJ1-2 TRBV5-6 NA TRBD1 CASSPGQTNYGYTF TGTGCCAGCAGTCCGGGACAGACGAACTATGGCTACACCTTC
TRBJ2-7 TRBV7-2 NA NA CASSLQPGQSYEQYF TGTGCCAGCAGCCTTCAACCTGGACAATCCTACGAGCAGTACTTC
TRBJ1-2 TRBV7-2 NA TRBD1 CASSRDRGDQTF TGTGCCAGCAGCCGGGACAGGGGGGATCAAACCTTC
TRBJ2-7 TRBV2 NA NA CASSYSYEQYF TGTGCCAGCTCTTATTCCTACGAGCAGTACTTC
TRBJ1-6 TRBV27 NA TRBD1 CASSLSPPDRGSYNSPLHF TGTGCCAGCAGTTTATCACCCCCGGACAGGGGGTCCTATAATTCACCCCTCCACTTT
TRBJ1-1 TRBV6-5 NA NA CASRTVLGPEAFF TGTGCCAGCAGGACAGTGCTTGGGCCTGAAGCTTTCTTT
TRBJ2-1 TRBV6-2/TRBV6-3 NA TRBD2 CASSSVDGGGLREQFF TGTGCCAGCAGTTCCGTCGATGGCGGGGGGTTACGGGAGCAGTTCTTC
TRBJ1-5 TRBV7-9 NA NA CASSPQGAGNQPQHF TGTGCCAGCAGCCCGCAGGGCGCCGGCAATCAGCCCCAGCATTTT
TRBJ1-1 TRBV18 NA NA CASHQGLDTEAFF TGTGCCAGCCACCAGGGTTTGGACACTGAAGCTTTCTTT
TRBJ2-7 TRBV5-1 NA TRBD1 CASSSDRAYSEQYF TGCGCCAGCAGCTCGGACAGGGCTTACTCGGAGCAGTACTTC
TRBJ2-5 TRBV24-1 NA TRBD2 CATSDAGTLGGETQYF TGTGCCACCAGTGATGCCGGGACCCTCGGGGGGGAGACCCAGTACTTC
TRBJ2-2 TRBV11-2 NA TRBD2 CASSLVAGGNTGELFF TGTGCCAGCAGCTTAGTGGCGGGGGGCAACACCGGGGAGCTGTTTTTT
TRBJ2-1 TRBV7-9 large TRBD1 CASSVGTGQYNEQFF TGTGCCAGCAGTGTGGGGACAGGGCAATACAATGAGCAGTTCTTC
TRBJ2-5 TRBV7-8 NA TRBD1 CASSQSDRGSAETQYF TGTGCCAGCAGCCAAAGTGACAGGGGAAGTGCGGAGACCCAGTACTTC
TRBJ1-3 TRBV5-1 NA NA CASSLGPNSGNTIYF TGCGCCAGCAGCTTGGGTCCAAACTCTGGAAACACCATATATTTT
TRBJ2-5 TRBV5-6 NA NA CASSPGSRTQETQYF TGTGCCAGCAGCCCCGGTAGTAGAACGCAAGAGACCCAGTACTTC
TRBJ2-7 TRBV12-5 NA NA CASGLVRFEQYF TGTGCTAGTGGTTTGGTACGGTTCGAGCAGTACTTC
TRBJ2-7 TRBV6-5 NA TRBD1 CASRRQGAYEQYF TGTGCCAGCAGAAGACAGGGGGCCTACGAGCAGTACTTC
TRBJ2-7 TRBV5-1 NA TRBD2 CASSVSTSGGYEQYF TGCGCCAGCAGTGTTAGCACTAGCGGGGGGTACGAGCAGTACTTC
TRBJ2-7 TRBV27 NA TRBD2 CASSSTTKGLAGSYEQYF TGTGCCAGCAGTTCAACCACTAAGGGACTAGCGGGAAGCTACGAGCAGTACTTC
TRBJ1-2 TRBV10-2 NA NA CASSESGDSYGYTF TGCGCCAGCAGTGAGTCAGGCGACAGCTATGGCTACACCTTC
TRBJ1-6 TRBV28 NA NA CASSSTGIKSPLHF TGTGCCAGCAGTTCAACAGGAATCAAATCACCCCTCCACTTT
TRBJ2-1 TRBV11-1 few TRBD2 CASSQLAGGRDEQFF TGTGCCAGCAGCCAACTAGCGGGAGGGCGAGATGAGCAGTTCTTC
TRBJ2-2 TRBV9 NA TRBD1 CASSSRQGMNTGELFF TGTGCCAGCAGCTCGCGACAGGGGATGAACACCGGGGAGCTGTTTTTT
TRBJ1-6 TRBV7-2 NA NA CASSLPNSPLHF TGTGCCAGCAGCTTACCGAATTCACCCCTCCACTTT
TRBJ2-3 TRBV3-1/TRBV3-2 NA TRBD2 CASSQDKLAGRADTQYF TGTGCCAGCAGCCAAGATAAACTAGCGGGACGCGCAGATACGCAGTATTTT
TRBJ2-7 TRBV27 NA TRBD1 CASSLSGYRGDEQYF TGTGCCAGCAGTTTATCTGGCTACAGGGGCGACGAGCAGTACTTC